These 23 T cell receptor beta chains were sequenced from one sample in a study of blood T cell repertoires in COVID-19. The method was immunoSEQ multiplex PCR; TCRdb's version includes in-frame clones alone and lacks a portion of them. The data show 310,000 or so clones, around nine tenths seen once. Source material: peripheral blood. Receptors originate from a man in his fifties or sixties with active or convalescent COVID-19.

On this clone itself: Other DNA sequences from this sample encode an identical CDR3 as well. This sequence joins TRBV20-1 and TRBJ2-3; D is ambiguous. This CDR3 region has 10 residues. Deletions cut 3 bases from V and 6 bases from J, with 4 bases between. Germline V lookup: CDR1 DFQATT, CDR2 SNEGSKA (reference sequence). Written as DNA, the CDR3 is TGCAGTGCTAGTCGTGATACGCAGTATTTT. Its translation: CSASRDTQYF.

This chain connects TRBV7-2 to TRBJ2-5; D is possibly TRBD2 (5 bases). Germline values: CDR1 SGHTA, CDR2 FQGNSA. The CDR3 totals 13 residues. The germline V and J ends were trimmed by 2 bases and 4 bases, with 8 bases remaining between them. The CDR3 sequence: CASSLPGIETQYF. The CDR3 nucleotides read TGTGCCAGCAGCTTACCGGGGATAGAGACCCAGTACTTC.

The rearrangement links TRBV6-6 to TRBJ2-3, with 7 bases lining up with TRBD1. With V trimmed by 6 bases and J by 4 bases, 13 bases remained unmatched. The germline V gene has CDR1 MNHNY and CDR2 SVGAGI (reference sequence). The length of the CDR3 is 16 residues. In DNA, the CDR3 is TGTGCCAGCAGCAACCGGATAGGGGGCAACGCAGATACGCAGTATTTT. Its translation is CASSNRIGGNADTQYF.

The J gene is TRBJ2-3, the V gene TRBV5-1; 9 nucleotides agree with TRBD1. The CDR3 contains 15 residues. The trim removed 5 bases at V and 2 bases at J, leaving 6 bases unmatched. The germline V gene has CDR1 SGHRS and CDR2 YFSETQ. The CDR3 DNA reads as TGCGCCAGCAGGCAACAGGGGGCCTTCACAGATACGCAGTATTTT. Residues: CASRQQGAFTDTQYF.

This sequence joins TRBV18 and TRBJ1-4; the match to TRBD1 covers 11 bases. The CDR3 contains 17 residues. Trimming cost V 1 base and J 5 bases; bases outside gene matches: 6. Germline CDR1 and CDR2: KGHSH and LQKENI. The CDR3 nucleotides are TGTGCCAGCTCACCACTTCTTGGACAGGGGGCGAATGAAAAACTGTTTTTT. As protein: CASSPLLGQGANEKLFF. Full variable domain (outside the CDR3, taken from reference TRBV18 and TRBJ1-4): NAGVMQNPRHLVRRRGQEARLRCSPMKGHSHVYWYRQLPEEGLKFMVYLQKENIIDESGMPKERFSAEFPKEGPSILRIQQVVRGDSAAYFCASSPLLGQGANEKLFFGSGTQLSVL.

This chain joins TRBV28 and TRBJ2-1; TRBD2 might be the D (6 bases). Germline V gives CDR1 MDHEN, CDR2 SYDVKM. V lost 3 bases to trimming and J lost 3 bases, with 12 bases between them. The CDR3 is made up of 15 amino acids. CDR3 in amino acids: CASSLRRGIYNEQFF. DNA of the CDR3: TGTGCCAGCAGTTTGAGGCGGGGAATCTACAATGAGCAGTTCTTC.

The rearrangement joins TRBV5-4 to TRBJ2-5; 12 bases agree with TRBD2. CDR1 is SGHNT and CDR2 is YYREEE in the germline V gene (reference sequence). The CDR3 has 15 amino acids. V trimming: 0 bases; J trimming: 3 bases; junction bases outside the gene matches: 0. CDR3 sequence reads: CASSLGTSGEETQYF. DNA for the CDR3: TGTGCCAGCAGCTTGGGGACTAGCGGGGAAGAGACCCAGTACTTC.

The chain links TRBV4-1 to TRBJ2-7; D uncertain. Trimming removed 0 bases from V and 2 bases from J, with 11 bases in between. CDR3 length: 15 residues. Germline lookup yields CDR1 MGHRA and CDR2 YSYEKL. CDR3 region: CASSQEQVAAYEQYF. The CDR3 DNA reads as TGCGCCAGCAGCCAAGAACAAGTCGCAGCCTACGAGCAGTACTTC.

The chain couples TRBV30 to TRBJ2-7, with 16 bases aligning to TRBD2. V trimming: 2 bases; J trimming: 0 bases; junction bases outside the gene matches: 7. In germline, CDR1 is GTSNPN, CDR2 SVGIG (reference sequence). This CDR3 contains 18 residues. The CDR3 loop is CAWSRRGLAGGSSYEQYF. CDR3 nucleotides: TGTGCCTGGAGTCGGAGGGGACTAGCGGGAGGGAGCTCCTACGAGCAGTACTTC.

The chain combines TRBV28 with TRBJ1-1, with 7 bases lining up with TRBD1. Germline CDR1 and CDR2: MDHEN and SYDVKM. The V segment lost 6 bases and the J segment 6 bases; nucleotides outside the gene matches: 10. This CDR3 is built from 14 residues. DNA for the CDR3: TGTGCCAGCAGCCGTACAGGGGTGATCGCTGAAGCTTTCTTT. Protein: CASSRTGVIAEAFF. The variable domain in full, completed from reference TRBV28 and TRBJ1-1, reads DVKVTQSSRYLVKRTGEKVFLECVQDMDHENMFWYRQDPGLGLRLIYFSYDVKMKEKGDIPEGYSVSREKKERFSLILESASTNQTSMYLCASSRTGVIAEAFFGQGTRLTVV.

The CDR3 bases are TGTGCCAGCAGTGAAGGGTTACAGGGTACTGAAGCTTTCTTT. It translates to CASSEGLQGTEAFF. This sequence joins TRBV2 and TRBJ1-1; a weak D match, TRBD1 (6 bases). Germline V gene lookup returns CDR1 SNHLY and CDR2 FYNNEI. The CDR3 has 14 amino acids. The V end was cut by 1 base, the J end by 5 bases, with 11 bases between.

The chain couples TRBV28 to TRBJ1-4; D unclear. CDR1 is MDHEN, CDR2 SYDVKM, per germline. The CDR3 sequence is 17 residues long. Trimming removed 5 bases at V and 2 bases at J, with 18 bases between. For the CDR3, the DNA is TGTGCCAGCAGTCTAGGACGGGATTACAAGACTAATGAAAAACTGTTTTTT. This translates into CASSLGRDYKTNEKLFF.

The genes are TRBV11-3 and TRBJ2-5; TRBD2 agrees at 7 bases. V lost 4 bases, J lost 5 bases, and 10 bases stayed unmatched. This CDR3 is 15 amino acids long. Germline CDR1 SGHNT, CDR2 YENEEA. The CDR3 region is CASSSGLGEGETQYF. The DNA for the CDR3 is TGTGCCAGCAGCTCAGGACTAGGCGAGGGGGAGACCCAGTACTTC.

The gene calls are TRBV5-1 and TRBJ1-1; D might be TRBD1 (6 bases). The germline V and J ends were trimmed by 4 bases and 5 bases, with 18 bases remaining between them. The germline V gene encodes CDR1 SGHRS and CDR2 YFSETQ. The CDR3 contains 15 residues. The CDR3 sequence is CASSPRGGRGTEAFF. CDR3 coding DNA: TGCGCCAGCAGCCCACGGGGGGGGCGCGGGACTGAAGCTTTCTTT.

This clone was detected a few times. This rearrangement joins TRBV2 to TRBJ1-1, with 7 bases that match TRBD1. The length of the CDR3 is 15 residues. V shed 6 bases and J 7 bases; nucleotides not matched to a gene: 14. Germline assignment: CDR1 SNHLY and CDR2 FYNNEI. The CDR3 sequence: CASSLLDGQVNEAFF. The CDR3 DNA reads TGTGCCAGCAGCCTCCTAGATGGACAGGTAAATGAAGCTTTCTTT.

The chain uses TRBV27 and TRBJ1-2; 7 bases line up with TRBD1. Unmatched junction bases numbered 8, after V lost 7 bases and J lost 3 bases. This CDR3 has 14 amino acids. Germline V CDR1 and CDR2: MNHEY, SMNVEV (reference sequence). In nucleotides, the CDR3 is TGTGCCAGCACCCCCAGGGGACAGCACTATGGCTACACCTTC. Protein: CASTPRGQHYGYTF.

The chain uses TRBV5-8 and TRBJ2-2, with a weak D call TRBD2 (5 bases). The germline V and J ends were trimmed by 4 bases and 6 bases, with 19 bases remaining between them. CDR1 and CDR2 (germline): SGHTS, YDEGEE. The CDR3 is 16 amino acids. The CDR3 region is CASSPRGWGEAGELFF. The CDR3, as DNA: TGTGCCAGCAGCCCCCGCGGGTGGGGTGAGGCCGGGGAGCTGTTTTTT.

The chain joins TRBV6-5 to TRBJ1-1, with 9 bases identical to TRBD1. The CDR3 spans 13 residues. Looked up from germline, CDR1 is MNHEY and CDR2 is SVGAGI. J was trimmed by 11 bases and V by 7 bases; bases with no gene match: 11. The CDR3: CASKLGQGLGAFF. Written as DNA, the CDR3 is TGTGCCAGCAAGCTAGGACAGGGGCTTGGGGCTTTCTTT.

To note about this clone: The junction differs from germline at one of its ends, possibly a read error. This specimen includes other DNA sequences encoding the same CDR3. The gene calls are TRBV13 and TRBJ1-2; TRBD1 matches 7 bases. The length of the CDR3 is 14 residues. In germline, CDR1 is PRHDT, CDR2 FYEKMQ (reference sequence). CDR3 residues: CASSLGQANYGYTF. CDR3 coding DNA: TGTGCCAGCAGCCTAGGACAGGCTAACTATGGCTACACCTTC.

This chain links TRBV5-4 with TRBJ2-5; 10 bases match TRBD2. CDR1 SGHNT and CDR2 YYREEE come from the germline V gene (reference sequence). With 1 base clipped from V and 5 bases from J, the junction kept 5 bases outside the gene matches. The CDR3 runs to 15 residues. The CDR3 DNA reads TGTGCCAGCAGCTTGTTAACTAGCGGGATGGAGACCCAGTACTTC. Its protein product is CASSLLTSGMETQYF.

The chain recombines TRBV19 with TRBJ1-5, with D uncertain. Trimming stripped 4 bases from V and 3 bases from J, with 10 bases between. The CDR3 has 14 residues. Germline CDR1 reads LNHDA; CDR2 reads SQIVND (reference sequence). The CDR3 sequence: CASSREGPNQPQHF. CDR3 nucleotides: TGTGCCAGTAGTAGGGAGGGTCCCAATCAGCCCCAGCATTTT. The full variable domain, its missing parts supplied by reference TRBV19 and TRBJ1-5, is DGGITQSPKYLFRKEGQNVTLSCEQNLNHDAMYWYRQDPGQGLRLIYYSQIVNDFQKGDIAEGYSVSREKKESFPLTVTSAQKNPTAFYLCASSREGPNQPQHFGDGTRLSIL.

The CDR3 spells CASSQAGSGYTF. CDR3 DNA sequence: TGTGCCAGCAGCCAGGCAGGGTCCGGCTACACCTTC. V is TRBV3-1 (or the pseudogene TRBV3-2) and J is TRBJ1-2; TRBD1 might be the D (5 bases). The CDR3 is 12 amino acids. CDR1 and CDR2 (germline): LGHDT, YNNKEL (reference sequence). V was trimmed by 3 bases and J by 8 bases, leaving 10 bases between them.

V and J are TRBV3-1 (or the pseudogene TRBV3-2) and TRBJ1-1; D not certain. Germline loops: CDR1 LGHDT, CDR2 YNNKEL (reference sequence). The CDR3 has 16 amino acids. V gave up 0 bases and J gave up 1 base, with 12 bases separating them. The CDR3 is CASSQDLGRKNTEAFF. Here the CDR3 DNA reads TGTGCCAGCAGCCAAGATCTAGGGAGAAAGAACACTGAAGCTTTCTTT.